This T cell receptor beta chain was sequenced in a study of T cell changes during pregnancy in multiple sclerosis (dated by TCRdb to about 2019). In terms of the full investigation: Changes in the T cell repertoire over the course of pregnancy were examined in this study in women with multiple sclerosis.

The CDR3 spans 16 residues, from the cysteine through the phenylalanine. CDR3 DNA only is kept here, 48 bases in frame from base 1. Trimmed from V: 0 bases; trimmed from J: 7 bases; junction bases lacking a gene match: 10. CDR1 LNHNV and CDR2 YYDKDF are derived from the germline V gene (reference sequence). On this clone: Its antigen remains undetermined. Qualities for individual bases were not recorded, and no much larger clone is one base off.

The protocol used for the library was the immunoSEQ multiplex PCR assay. Drawn from immuneACCESS, this table holds only the in-frame rearrangements with V and J called that TCRdb kept. Clones are partly lost; checked studies trace under half to an unresolved V gene and leave the rest unexplained. Here the sample has 70,000 to 95,000 clones; around 92% occur a single time. Roughly 2.2% of the sample belongs to the ten largest clones. This receptor chain uses TRBV15 and TRBJ2-7, with 9 bases in between that match TRBD1. Here the sequenced sample was peripheral blood, taken in the third trimester of pregnancy. The receptor was isolated from a female donor with multiple sclerosis, enrolled in a pregnancy study. The CDR3 has the sequence CATSRDWGQGNSEQYF. DNA sequence: TGTGCCACCAGCAGAGATTGGGGACAGGGAAATAGTGAGCAGTACTTC.